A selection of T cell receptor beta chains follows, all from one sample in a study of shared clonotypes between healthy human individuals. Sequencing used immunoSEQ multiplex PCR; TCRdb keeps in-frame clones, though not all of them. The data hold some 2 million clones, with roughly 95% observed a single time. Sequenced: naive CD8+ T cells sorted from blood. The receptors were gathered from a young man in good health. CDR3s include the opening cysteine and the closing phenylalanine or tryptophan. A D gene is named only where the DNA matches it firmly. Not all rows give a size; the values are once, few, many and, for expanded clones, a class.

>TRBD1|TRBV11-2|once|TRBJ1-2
TGTGCCAGCAGCTTAATTTCGGCAGGGGGCAAGGTCTACACCTTC
CASSLISAGGKVYTF
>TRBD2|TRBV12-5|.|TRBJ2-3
TGTGCTAGTGGCCCCACGGGCGGGGGGGAGGCAGATACGCAGTATTTT
CASGPTGGGEADTQYF
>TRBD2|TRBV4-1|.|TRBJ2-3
TGCGCCAGCAGCCAAGTGGGGACTAGCGAAGATACGCAGTATTTT
CASSQVGTSEDTQYF
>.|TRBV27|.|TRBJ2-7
TGTGCCAGCAGTACCCGTTATGAGCGAGCCTTCTACGAGCAGTACTTC
CASSTRYERAFYEQYF
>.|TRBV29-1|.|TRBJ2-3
TGCAGCGTTGAAGATATCCCGGGATCTAGCACAGATACGCAGTATTTT
CSVEDIPGSSTDTQYF
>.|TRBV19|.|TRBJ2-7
TGTGCCAGTAGTCACCCTGCAGGGGCCCACGAGCAGTACTTC
CASSHPAGAHEQYF
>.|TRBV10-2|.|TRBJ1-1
TGCGCCAGCAGTGCTCCGGGGGCAGGCACTGAAGCTTTCTTT
CASSAPGAGTEAFF
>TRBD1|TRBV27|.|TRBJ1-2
TGTGCCAGCAGTTTATCGGGACAGGGGGCGCGGGGCTACACCTTC
CASSLSGQGARGYTF
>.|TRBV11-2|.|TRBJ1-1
TGTGCCAGCAGCTTAGCGGGGGGGTCATTAATGAACACTGAAGCTTTCTTT
CASSLAGGSLMNTEAFF
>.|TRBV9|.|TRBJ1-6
TGTGCCAGCAGCCCGAGTGGGGGGACCCTCCACTTT
CASSPSGGTLHF
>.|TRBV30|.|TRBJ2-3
TGTGCCTGGAGCCACCCACTGGGGAGAAGCACAGATACGCAGTATTTT
CAWSHPLGRSTDTQYF
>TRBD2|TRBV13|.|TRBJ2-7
TGTGCCAGCAGTTCCCGGCGGGAGATAGCCTACGAGCAGTACTTC
CASSSRREIAYEQYF
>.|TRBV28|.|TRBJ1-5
TGTGCCAGCAGTTTTGGGGGGAGTCAGCCCCAGCATTTT
CASSFGGSQPQHF
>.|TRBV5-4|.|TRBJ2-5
TGTGCCAGCAGCTTGGAGAGTCAGGGCTCGGTTGGAGAGACCCAGTACTTC
CASSLESQGSVGETQYF
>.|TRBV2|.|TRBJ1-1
TGTGCCAGCAGTGAACTGGTCATAGGGGATACTGAAGCTTTCTTT
CASSELVIGDTEAFF
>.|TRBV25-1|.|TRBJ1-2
TGTGCCAGCAGTGACGGCAGCTTCTATGGCTACACCTTC
CASSDGSFYGYTF
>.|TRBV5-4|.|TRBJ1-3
TGTGCCAGCAGCCTGGGTTCGGGAGGAAACACCATATATTTT
CASSLGSGGNTIYF
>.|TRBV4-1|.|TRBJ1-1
TGCGCCAGCAGCCCTCGTCAGATGAACACTGAAGCTTTCTTT
CASSPRQMNTEAFF
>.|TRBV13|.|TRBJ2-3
TGTGCCAGCAGTCCGGGGCACATAAACACAGATACGCAGTATTTT
CASSPGHINTDTQYF
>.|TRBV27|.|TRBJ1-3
TGTGCCAGCAGTTTATCTCGGCCGAACGGGGGGGGCGTTGGAAACACCATATATTTT
CASSLSRPNGGGVGNTIYF
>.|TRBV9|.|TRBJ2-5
TGTGCCAGCAGCGCCCCTGTTAGCCAGGAGACCCAGTACTTC
CASSAPVSQETQYF
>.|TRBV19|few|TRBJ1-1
TGTGCCAGTGCCTCTCGGGGTCGGACTGAAGCTTTCTTT
CASASRGRTEAFF
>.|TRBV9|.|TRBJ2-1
TGTGCCAGCAGCGTAGATTGGCTATCGCAAAGCTCCTACAATGAGCAGTTCTTC
CASSVDWLSQSSYNEQFF
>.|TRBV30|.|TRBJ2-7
TGTGCCTGGAGTGTACTGGATTCCTACGAGCAGTACTTC
CAWSVLDSYEQYF
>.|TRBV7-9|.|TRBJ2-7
TGTGCCAGCAACTTGGGGGGGCTAAGCGAGCAGTACTTC
CASNLGGLSEQYF
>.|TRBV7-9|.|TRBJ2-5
TGTGCCAGCAGCTTTCAGCGGACCCAGTACTTC
CASSFQRTQYF
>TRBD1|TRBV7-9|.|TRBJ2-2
TGTGCCAGCAGCCCAGGGGGAGACACCGGGGAGCTGTTTTTT
CASSPGGDTGELFF
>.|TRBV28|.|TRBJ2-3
TGTGCCAGCAGTTTTAAGGGGACAGATACGCAGTATTTT
CASSFKGTDTQYF
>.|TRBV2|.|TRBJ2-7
TGTGCCAGCACTACACTTTACGAGCAGTACTTC
CASTTLYEQYF
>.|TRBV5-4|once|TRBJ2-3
TGTGCCAGCAGCTACAGCACAGATACGCAGTATTTT
CASSYSTDTQYF
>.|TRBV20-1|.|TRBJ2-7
TGCAGTGCTGGCACCTACGAGCAGTACTTC
CSAGTYEQYF
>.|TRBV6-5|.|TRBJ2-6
TGTGCCAGCAGTCCCCTGGGGGGTGGGGCCAACGTCCTGACTTTC
CASSPLGGGANVLTF
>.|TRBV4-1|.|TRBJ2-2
TGCGCCAGCACTGGGCGCACCGGGGAGCTGTTTTTT
CASTGRTGELFF
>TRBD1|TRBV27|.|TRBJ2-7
TGTGCCAGCAGCGCTGGACAGGGGGGAATCTACGAGCAGTACTTC
CASSAGQGGIYEQYF
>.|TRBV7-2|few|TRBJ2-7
TGTGCCAGCAGCACAAACTACGAGCAGTACTTC
CASSTNYEQYF
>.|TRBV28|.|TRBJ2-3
TGTGCCAGCGAAGAGAGGAGACAGGATACGCAGTATTTT
CASEERRQDTQYF
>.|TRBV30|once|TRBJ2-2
TGTGCCTGGAGTGTATACTTGCGGGGTTACACCGGGGAGCTGTTTTTT
CAWSVYLRGYTGELFF